Listed below are T cell receptor beta chains from one sample, sequenced in a study of blood T cells in healthy people across ages. TCRdb re-called the 5' RACE reads with MiXCR, one entry per CDR3 protein. This sample has hundreds of thousands of distinct CDR3 sequences, with roughly half found just once. The sequenced material came from blood. The receptors stem from a man in his sixties in good health. Each CDR3 is given without its conserved first and last residue. Fields, in order: D gene, J gene, V gene, CDR3 protein. The D gene is left open where the match is weak.

>TRBD2|TRBJ2-3|TRBV20-1
SARDRSAIAGGGDTQY
>TRBD1|TRBJ2-5|TRBV25-1
ASSPGAGGSRTQY
>.|TRBJ1-2|TRBV6-1
ASSRQVTYGYT
>.|TRBJ2-1|TRBV7-6
ASGRTARTDNEQF
>.|TRBJ2-7|TRBV5-6
ASSLGVFVSSYEQY
>.|TRBJ2-1|TRBV7-2
ASSQSSSYNEQF
>TRBD2|TRBJ2-7|TRBV18
ASSTGLAGTYEQY
>.|TRBJ1-1|TRBV4-1
ASSPGPLNTEAF
>.|TRBJ2-3|TRBV4-2
ASSQDGLEIEGDTQY
>.|TRBJ2-5|TRBV20-1
SATGNEQY
>TRBD1|TRBJ2-7|TRBV6-2/TRBV6-3
ASAPRQGLYEQY
>TRBD1|TRBJ2-7|TRBV7-9
ASSLGFGQGVNEQY
>.|TRBJ2-1|TRBV29-1
SAAPGNEQF
>.|TRBJ2-5|TRBV7-2
ASRTRGLQETQY
>.|TRBJ2-3|TRBV20-1
SAKTDSRADTQY
>TRBD2|TRBJ2-5|TRBV6-6
ASSGLAGGVNEQY
>.|TRBJ2-5|TRBV29-1
SVDRGAQETQY
>TRBD1|TRBJ2-1|TRBV10-2
ASSHGQGVSSYNEQF
>.|TRBJ2-1|TRBV7-2
ASSFGYRDEQF
>.|TRBJ2-7|TRBV6-2/TRBV6-3
ASSYLEGTPPYEQY
>.|TRBJ2-3|TRBV20-1
SALTGAQVTGTQY
>TRBD2|TRBJ2-1|TRBV9
ASSVVASGGGEQF
>.|TRBJ1-2|TRBV9
ASSEPSNYGYT
>TRBD1|TRBJ1-2|TRBV24-1
ATSDKLTSDRGGYT
>TRBD1|TRBJ1-2|TRBV29-1
SVTTGPVGT
>.|TRBJ1-2|TRBV27
AGSPRVRYGYT
>TRBD2|TRBJ2-1|TRBV7-2
ASSSSGGYNEQF
>.|TRBJ1-1|TRBV18
ASSPNTNTEAF
>.|.|TRBV20-1
SAMGRVVEQY
>.|.|TRBV29-1
SAPGQLYNEQY
>.|TRBJ2-2|TRBV15
ATRQGTGELF
>.|TRBJ2-5|TRBV5-1
ASSLAGRSAGETQY
>TRBD2|TRBJ2-3|TRBV11-2
ASVGYPGLPSTDTQY
>.|TRBJ1-1|TRBV6-5
ASSLSQNTEAF
>.|.|TRBV18
ASSPTRETQY